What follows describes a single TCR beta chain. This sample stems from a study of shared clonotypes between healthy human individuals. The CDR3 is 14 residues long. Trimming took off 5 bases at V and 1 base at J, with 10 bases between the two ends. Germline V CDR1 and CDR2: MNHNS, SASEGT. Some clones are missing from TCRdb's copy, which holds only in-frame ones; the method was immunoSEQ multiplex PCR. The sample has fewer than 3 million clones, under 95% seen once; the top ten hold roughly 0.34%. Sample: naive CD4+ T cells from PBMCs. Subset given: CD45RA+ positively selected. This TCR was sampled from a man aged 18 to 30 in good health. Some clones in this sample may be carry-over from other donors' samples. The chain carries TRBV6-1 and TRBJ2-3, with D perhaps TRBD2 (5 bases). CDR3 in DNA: TGTGCCAGCAGTTGGGGTAGCGGCACAGATACGCAGTATTTT. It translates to CASSWGSGTDTQYF.